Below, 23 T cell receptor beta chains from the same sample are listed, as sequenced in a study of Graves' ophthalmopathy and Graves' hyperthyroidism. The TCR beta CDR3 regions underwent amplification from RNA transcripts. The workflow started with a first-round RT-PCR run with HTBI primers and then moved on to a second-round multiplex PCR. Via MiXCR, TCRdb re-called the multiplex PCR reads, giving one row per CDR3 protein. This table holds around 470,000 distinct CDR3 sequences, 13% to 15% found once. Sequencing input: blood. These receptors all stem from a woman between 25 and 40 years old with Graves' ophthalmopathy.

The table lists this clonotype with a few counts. Here the CDR3 DNA reads TGTGCCAGCAGCGACAGTAACAATGAGCAGTTCTTC. Protein product: CASSDSNNEQFF. This chain joins TRBV12-3 or TRBV12-4 and TRBJ2-1, with D perhaps matching TRBD1 (5 bases). V was cut by 6 bases and J by 5 bases, with 8 bases left in between. The CDR3 contains 12 residues.

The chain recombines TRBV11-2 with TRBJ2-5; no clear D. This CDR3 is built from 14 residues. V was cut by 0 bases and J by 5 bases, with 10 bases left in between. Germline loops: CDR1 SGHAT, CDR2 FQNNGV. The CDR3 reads CASSLDYRSETQYF. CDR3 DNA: TGTGCCAGCAGCTTAGACTACCGTTCCGAGACCCAGTACTTC.

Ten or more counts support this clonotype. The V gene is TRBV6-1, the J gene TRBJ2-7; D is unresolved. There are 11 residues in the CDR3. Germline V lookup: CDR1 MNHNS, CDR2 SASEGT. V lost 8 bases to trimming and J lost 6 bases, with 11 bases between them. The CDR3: CASEKIGEQYF. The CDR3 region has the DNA TGTGCCAGCGAGAAGATCGGCGAGCAGTACTTC.

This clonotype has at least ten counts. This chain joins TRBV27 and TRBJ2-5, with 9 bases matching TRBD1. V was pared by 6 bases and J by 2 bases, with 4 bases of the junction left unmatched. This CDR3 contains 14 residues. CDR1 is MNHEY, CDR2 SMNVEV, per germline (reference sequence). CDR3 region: CASRPTGGQETQYF. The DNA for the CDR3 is TGTGCCAGCAGGCCGACAGGGGGTCAAGAGACCCAGTACTTC.

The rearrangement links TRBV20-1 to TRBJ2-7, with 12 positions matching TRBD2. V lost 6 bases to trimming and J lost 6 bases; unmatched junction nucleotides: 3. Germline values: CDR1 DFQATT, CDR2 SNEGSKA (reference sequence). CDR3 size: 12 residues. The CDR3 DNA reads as TGCAGTGCCGGACTAGCGGGAATCGAGCAGTACTTC. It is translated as CSAGLAGIEQYF.

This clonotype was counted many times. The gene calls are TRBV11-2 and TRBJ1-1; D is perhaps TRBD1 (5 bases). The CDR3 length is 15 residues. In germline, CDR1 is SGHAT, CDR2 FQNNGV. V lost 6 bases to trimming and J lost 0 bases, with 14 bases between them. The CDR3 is CASSTMTDMNTEAFF. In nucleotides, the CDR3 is TGTGCCAGCAGTACTATGACAGACATGAACACTGAAGCTTTCTTT. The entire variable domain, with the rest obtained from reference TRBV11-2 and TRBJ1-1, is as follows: EAGVAQSPRYKIIEKRQSVAFWCNPISGHATLYWYQQILGQGPKLLIQFQNNGVVDDSQLPKDRFSAERLKGVDSTLKIQPAKLEDSAVYLCASSTMTDMNTEAFFGQGTRLTVV.

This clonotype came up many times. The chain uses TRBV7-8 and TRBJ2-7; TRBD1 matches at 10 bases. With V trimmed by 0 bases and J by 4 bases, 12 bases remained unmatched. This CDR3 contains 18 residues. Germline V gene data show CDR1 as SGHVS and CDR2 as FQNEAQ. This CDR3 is CASSLAPKVGTGDYEQYF. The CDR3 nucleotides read TGTGCCAGCAGCTTAGCTCCGAAAGTCGGGACAGGGGATTACGAGCAGTACTTC.

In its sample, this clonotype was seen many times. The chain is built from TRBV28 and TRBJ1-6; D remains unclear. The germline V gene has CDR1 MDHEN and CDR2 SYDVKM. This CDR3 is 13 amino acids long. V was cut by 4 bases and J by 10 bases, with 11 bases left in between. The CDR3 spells CASSSPFGSPLHF. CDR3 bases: TGTGCCAGCAGTTCCCCCTTTGGATCACCCCTCCACTTT.

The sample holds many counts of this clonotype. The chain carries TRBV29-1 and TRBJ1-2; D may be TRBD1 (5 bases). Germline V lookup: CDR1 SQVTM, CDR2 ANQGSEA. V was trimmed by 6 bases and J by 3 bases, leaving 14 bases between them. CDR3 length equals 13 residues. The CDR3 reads CSVTEQDHYGYTF. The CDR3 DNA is TGCAGCGTAACCGAACAGGACCACTATGGCTACACCTTC.

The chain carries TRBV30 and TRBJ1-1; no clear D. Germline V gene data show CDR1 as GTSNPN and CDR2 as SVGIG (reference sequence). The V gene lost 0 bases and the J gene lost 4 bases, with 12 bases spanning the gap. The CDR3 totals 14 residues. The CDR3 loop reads CAWSVSVAGTEAFF. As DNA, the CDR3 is TGTGCCTGGAGTGTTTCCGTGGCGGGCACTGAAGCTTTCTTT.

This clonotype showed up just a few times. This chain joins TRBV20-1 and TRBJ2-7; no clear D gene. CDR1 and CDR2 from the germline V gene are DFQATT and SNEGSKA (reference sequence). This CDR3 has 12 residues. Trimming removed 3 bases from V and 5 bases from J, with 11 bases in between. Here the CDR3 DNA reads TGCAGTGCTAGCGACGGGCGAGACGAGCAGTACTTC. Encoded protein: CSASDGRDEQYF.

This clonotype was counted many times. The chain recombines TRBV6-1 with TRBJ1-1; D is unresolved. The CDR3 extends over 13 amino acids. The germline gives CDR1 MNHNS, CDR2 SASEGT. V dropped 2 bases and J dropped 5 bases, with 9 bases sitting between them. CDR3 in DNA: TGTGCCAGCAGTGAACTACTTGAGACTGAAGCTTTCTTT. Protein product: CASSELLETEAFF.

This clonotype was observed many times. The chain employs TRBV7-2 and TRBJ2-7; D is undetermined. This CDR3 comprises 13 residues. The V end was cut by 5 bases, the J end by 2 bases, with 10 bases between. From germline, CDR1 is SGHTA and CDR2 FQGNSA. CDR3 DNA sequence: TGTGCCAGCAGCACGAGACATACCTACGAGCAGTACTTC. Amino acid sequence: CASSTRHTYEQYF.

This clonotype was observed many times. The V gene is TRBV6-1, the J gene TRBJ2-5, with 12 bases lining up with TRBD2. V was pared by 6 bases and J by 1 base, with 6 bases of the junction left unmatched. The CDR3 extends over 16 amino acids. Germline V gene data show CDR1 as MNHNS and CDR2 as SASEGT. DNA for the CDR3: TGTGCCAGCAGCGCGATGACTAGCGGGGGCCAAGAGACCCAGTACTTC. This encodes CASSAMTSGGQETQYF.

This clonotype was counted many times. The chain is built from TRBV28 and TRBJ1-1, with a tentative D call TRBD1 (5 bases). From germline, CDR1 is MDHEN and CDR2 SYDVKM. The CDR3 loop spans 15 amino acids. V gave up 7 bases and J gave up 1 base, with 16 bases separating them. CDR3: CASIFGGGWNTEAFF. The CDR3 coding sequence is TGTGCCAGCATCTTCGGCGGGGGGTGGAACACTGAAGCTTTCTTT.

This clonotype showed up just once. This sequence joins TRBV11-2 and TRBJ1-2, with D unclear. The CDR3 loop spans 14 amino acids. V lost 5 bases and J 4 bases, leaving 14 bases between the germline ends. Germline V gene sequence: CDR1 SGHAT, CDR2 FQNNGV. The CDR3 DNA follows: TGTGCCAGCAGCCGTACCTCAGGAATCTATGGCTACACCTTC. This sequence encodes CASSRTSGIYGYTF.

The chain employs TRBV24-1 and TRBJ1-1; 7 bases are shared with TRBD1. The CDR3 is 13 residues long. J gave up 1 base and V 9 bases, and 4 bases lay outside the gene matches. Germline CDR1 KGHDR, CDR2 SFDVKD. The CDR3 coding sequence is TGTGCCACCCGGGGGACAGCGAACACTGAAGCTTTCTTT. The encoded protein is CATRGTANTEAFF.

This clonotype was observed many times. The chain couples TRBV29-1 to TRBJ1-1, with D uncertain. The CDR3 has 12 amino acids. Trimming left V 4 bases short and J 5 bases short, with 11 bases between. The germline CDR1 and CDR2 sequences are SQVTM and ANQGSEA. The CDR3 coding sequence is TGCAGCGTTGCGGCCCGGAGTACTGAAGCTTTCTTT. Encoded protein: CSVAARSTEAFF.

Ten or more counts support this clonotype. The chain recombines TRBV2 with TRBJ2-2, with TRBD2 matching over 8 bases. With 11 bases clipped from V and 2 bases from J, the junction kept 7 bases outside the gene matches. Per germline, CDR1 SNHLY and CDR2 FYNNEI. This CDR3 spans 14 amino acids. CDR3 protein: CASKAGDNTGELFF. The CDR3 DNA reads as TGTGCCTCAAAAGCGGGAGATAACACCGGGGAGCTGTTTTTT.

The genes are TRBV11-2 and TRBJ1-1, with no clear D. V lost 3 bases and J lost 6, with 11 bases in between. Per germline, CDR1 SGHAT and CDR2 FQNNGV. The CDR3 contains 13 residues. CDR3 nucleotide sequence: TGTGCCAGCAGCTTTGCGGAGGGCGCTGAAGCTTTCTTT. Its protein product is CASSFAEGAEAFF.

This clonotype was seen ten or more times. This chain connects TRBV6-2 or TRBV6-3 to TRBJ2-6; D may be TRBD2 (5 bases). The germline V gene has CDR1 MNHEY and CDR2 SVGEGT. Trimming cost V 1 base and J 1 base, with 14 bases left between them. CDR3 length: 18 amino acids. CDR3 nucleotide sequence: TGTGCCAGCAGTTACTTTGGCGGAGGCGCTTCTGGGGCCAACGTCCTGACTTTC. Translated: CASSYFGGGASGANVLTF.

CDR3 DNA: TGTGCCAGCAGTTACAGGGGAGTGGTGGGAAACACCATATATTTT. Protein sequence: CASSYRGVVGNTIYF. The chain couples TRBV12-3 or TRBV12-4 to TRBJ1-3; 7 bases fit TRBD1. The CDR3 covers 15 residues. V trimming: 4 bases; J trimming: 4 bases; junction bases outside the gene matches: 7.

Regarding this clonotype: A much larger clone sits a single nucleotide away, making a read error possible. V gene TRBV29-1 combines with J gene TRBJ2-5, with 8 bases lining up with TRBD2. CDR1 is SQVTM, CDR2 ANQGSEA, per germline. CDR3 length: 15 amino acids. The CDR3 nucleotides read TGCAGCGTTCGGGTAGGTGCGGGAGGCCAAAAGACCCAGTACTTC. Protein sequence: CSVRVGAGGQKTQYF.